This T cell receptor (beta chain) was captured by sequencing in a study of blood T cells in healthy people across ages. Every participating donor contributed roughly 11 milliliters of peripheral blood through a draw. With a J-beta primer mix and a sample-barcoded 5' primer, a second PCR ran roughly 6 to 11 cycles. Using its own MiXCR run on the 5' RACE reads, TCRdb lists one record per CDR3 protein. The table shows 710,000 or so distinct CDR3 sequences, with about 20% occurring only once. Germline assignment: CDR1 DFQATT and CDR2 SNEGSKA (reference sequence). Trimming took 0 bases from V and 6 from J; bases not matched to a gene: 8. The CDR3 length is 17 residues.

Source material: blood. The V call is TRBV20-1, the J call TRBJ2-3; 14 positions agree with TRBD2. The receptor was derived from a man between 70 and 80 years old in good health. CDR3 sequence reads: CSARDLGTSGSSDTQYF. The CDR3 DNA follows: TGCAGTGCTAGAGATCTTGGGACTAGCGGGAGTAGTGATACGCAGTATTTT.